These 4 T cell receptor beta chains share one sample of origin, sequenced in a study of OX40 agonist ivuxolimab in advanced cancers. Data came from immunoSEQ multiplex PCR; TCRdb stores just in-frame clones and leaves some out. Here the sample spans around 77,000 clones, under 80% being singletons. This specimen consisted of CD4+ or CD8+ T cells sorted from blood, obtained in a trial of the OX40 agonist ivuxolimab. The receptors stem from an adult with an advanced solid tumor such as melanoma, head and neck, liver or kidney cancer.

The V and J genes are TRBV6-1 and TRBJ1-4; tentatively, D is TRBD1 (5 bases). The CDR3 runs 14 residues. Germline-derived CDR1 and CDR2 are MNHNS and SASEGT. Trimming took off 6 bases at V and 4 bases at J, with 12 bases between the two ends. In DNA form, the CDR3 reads TGTGCCAGCAGGACCGGGACCAGTAATGAAAAACTGTTTTTT. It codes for CASRTGTSNEKLFF.

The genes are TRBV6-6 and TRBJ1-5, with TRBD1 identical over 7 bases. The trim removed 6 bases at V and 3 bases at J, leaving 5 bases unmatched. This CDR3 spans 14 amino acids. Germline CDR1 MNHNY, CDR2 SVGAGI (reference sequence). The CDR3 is CASSPGQVNQPQHF. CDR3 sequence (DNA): TGTGCCAGCAGCCCCGGACAGGTCAATCAGCCCCAGCATTTT.

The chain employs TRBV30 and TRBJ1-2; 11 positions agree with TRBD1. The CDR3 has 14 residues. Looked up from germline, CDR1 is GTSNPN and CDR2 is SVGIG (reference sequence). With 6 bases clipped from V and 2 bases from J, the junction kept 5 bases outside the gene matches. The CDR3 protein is CACRGTGGNYGYTF. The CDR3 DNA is TGTGCCTGTAGAGGGACAGGGGGGAACTATGGCTACACCTTC.

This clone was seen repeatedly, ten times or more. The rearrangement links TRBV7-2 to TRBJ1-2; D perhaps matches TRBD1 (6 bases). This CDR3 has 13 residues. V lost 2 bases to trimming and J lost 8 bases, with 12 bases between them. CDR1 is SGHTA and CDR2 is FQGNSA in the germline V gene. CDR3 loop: CASSLNTQGGYTF. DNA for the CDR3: TGTGCCAGCAGCTTAAATACACAGGGCGGCTACACCTTC.